The TCR beta chain under discussion was sequenced for a study of neurological immune-mediated disorders. Germline CDR1 and CDR2: MGHRA and YSYEKL. This CDR3 contains 16 residues. Every sequencing run returned over 160 million TCR-beta sequences, which were derived from 15-18 subjects. TCRdb itself ran the 5' RACE reads through MiXCR, one entry per CDR3 protein. This sample has 40,000 or so distinct CDR3 sequences, with 11% found just once. As for time point: technical triplicate 1. This clonotype has at least ten counts. The junction and the germline gene differ at one end; a read error may be behind it.

The TCR was taken from a man in his sixties with HTLV-1-associated myelopathy (HAM/TSP). Sequencing used PBMCs. The V gene is TRBV4-1, the J gene TRBJ2-3, with TRBD2 matching 7 bases. The CDR3 reads CANSQDRPVTGGTQYF. The CDR3 bases are TGCGCCAACAGCCAAGATCGCCCGGTCACGGGAGGTACGCAGTATTTT.